What follows are 28 T cell receptor beta chains derived from one specimen sequenced in a study of blood T cell repertoires in COVID-19. Assay: immunoSEQ multiplex PCR; the TCRdb copy retains only in-frame clones and omits some. The data show about 60,000 clones, roughly 80% seen once. The specimen sequenced was PBMCs or T cells enriched from blood (not recorded which). These receptors were obtained from a woman aged 35 to 49 with acute COVID-19.

The chain joins TRBV6-5 to TRBJ2-5, with D possibly TRBD2 on 5 matching bases. The CDR3 loop spans 14 amino acids. The V and J ends lost 2 bases and 4 bases respectively, with 11 bases between them. Per germline, CDR1 MNHEY and CDR2 SVGAGI. In DNA form, the CDR3 reads TGTGCCAGCAGTTACGGATTGAGGGCAGAGACCCAGTACTTC. It encodes CASSYGLRAETQYF.

The V gene is TRBV24-1, the J gene TRBJ2-5; D not resolved. Trimming removed 9 bases at V and 3 bases at J, with 13 bases between. The CDR3 is 13 residues long. Per germline, CDR1 KGHDR and CDR2 SFDVKD. The CDR3 sequence is CATPPMRKETQYF. For the CDR3, the DNA is TGTGCCACCCCCCCAATGCGGAAAGAGACCCAGTACTTC.

This clone was seen once. V usage is TRBV28 and J usage is TRBJ2-3; D not certain. This CDR3 contains 13 residues. Trimming pared 8 bases from V and 2 bases from J, leaving 11 bases between. Germline V gene sequence: CDR1 MDHEN, CDR2 SYDVKM. The CDR3: CASSPGFTDTQYF. DNA of the CDR3: TGTGCCAGCTCCCCAGGCTTCACAGATACGCAGTATTTT.

This clone was observed a single time. The chain links TRBV5-1 to TRBJ2-5, with 8 bases identical to TRBD2. This CDR3 contains 15 residues. Trimming took 8 bases from V and 0 from J; bases not matched to a gene: 9. Germline V gene sequence: CDR1 SGHRS, CDR2 YFSETQ. CDR3 nucleotides: TGCGCCAGTCGACCTAGCGGGTCGTACCAAGAGACCCAGTACTTC. It translates to CASRPSGSYQETQYF. The whole variable domain, filled in from reference TRBV5-1 and TRBJ2-5, reads KAGVTQTPRYLIKTRGQQVTLSCSPISGHRSVSWYQQTPGQGLQFLFEYFSETQRNKGNFPGRFSGRQFSNSRSEMNVSTLELGDSALYLCASRPSGSYQETQYFGPGTRLLVL.

The rearrangement joins TRBV9 to TRBJ2-5, with 8 bases matching TRBD1. This CDR3 has 14 residues. The junction had 1 base not matched to a gene; V was cut back by 0 bases and J by 3 bases. Germline V gene lookup returns CDR1 SGDLS and CDR2 YYNGEE. CDR3 nucleotides: TGTGCCAGCAGCGTAGCAGGGGGCGAAGAGACCCAGTACTTC. Translation: CASSVAGGEETQYF.

The chain employs TRBV3-1 (or the pseudogene TRBV3-2) and TRBJ1-1, with 9 bases that match TRBD1. V was pared by 2 bases and J by 1 base, with 5 bases of the junction left unmatched. Germline lookup yields CDR1 LGHDT and CDR2 YNNKEL (reference sequence). The CDR3 length is 16 residues. For the CDR3, the DNA is TGTGCCAGCAGCCAATTAGAGGACAGGGGGAACACTGAAGCTTTCTTT. Translation gives CASSQLEDRGNTEAFF.

The chain combines TRBV5-1 with TRBJ2-3, with TRBD1 as a possible D gene (6 bases). The CDR3 runs to 15 residues. Per germline, CDR1 SGHRS and CDR2 YFSETQ. Trimming shortened V by 0 bases and J by 5 bases, and 13 bases separated the two germline ends. The CDR3 DNA sequence: TGCGCCAGCAGCTTGGAAGGCAGGGGATTAGATACGCAGTATTTT. It specifies CASSLEGRGLDTQYF. Together with reference TRBV5-1 and TRBJ2-3, the CDR3 gives the full variable domain: KAGVTQTPRYLIKTRGQQVTLSCSPISGHRSVSWYQQTPGQGLQFLFEYFSETQRNKGNFPGRFSGRQFSNSRSEMNVSTLELGDSALYLCASSLEGRGLDTQYFGPGTRLTVL.

CDR3 region: CASSQGDSNTGELFF. In nucleotides, the CDR3 is TGCGCCAGCAGCCAAGGGGACTCGAACACCGGGGAGCTGTTTTTT. The rearrangement joins TRBV4-1 to TRBJ2-2; possibly TRBD2 for D (6 bases). Germline values: CDR1 MGHRA, CDR2 YSYEKL. The CDR3 is made up of 15 amino acids. Trimming cost V 1 base and J 0 bases, with 6 bases left between them.

The gene calls are TRBV7-8 and TRBJ2-4, with D possibly TRBD1 on 5 matching bases. This CDR3 region has 17 residues. Deletions cut 4 bases from V and 0 bases from J, with 16 bases between. Looked up from germline, CDR1 is SGHVS and CDR2 is FQNEAQ. This CDR3 reads CASSSGQGRVAKNIQYF. The CDR3, as DNA: TGTGCCAGCAGCTCAGGCCAGGGTAGGGTAGCCAAAAACATTCAGTACTTC.

CDR3 region: CASSFEGVSGRNEQFF. CDR3 coding DNA: TGTGCCAGCAGCTTCGAGGGTGTGTCGGGGAGGAATGAGCAGTTCTTC. The rearrangement links TRBV7-2 to TRBJ2-1; a weak D match, TRBD2 (6 bases). This CDR3 has 16 amino acids. The V end lost 3 bases, the J end lost 7 bases, and 19 bases lay between the germline ends. Per the germline V gene, CDR1 is SGHTA and CDR2 is FQGNSA. The full variable domain, with the rest looked up from reference TRBV7-2 and TRBJ2-1, is GAGVSQSPSNKVTEKGKDVELRCDPISGHTALYWYRQSLGQGLEFLIYFQGNSAPDKSGLPSDRFSAERTGGSVSTLTIQRTQQEDSAVYLCASSFEGVSGRNEQFFGPGTRLTVL.

The gene calls are TRBV3-1 (or the pseudogene TRBV3-2) and TRBJ1-2; 10 bases match TRBD1. This CDR3 has 14 residues. From germline, CDR1 is LGHDT and CDR2 YNNKEL (reference sequence). V dropped 4 bases and J dropped 8; count of bases not matched to a gene: 7. The CDR3 DNA sequence: TGTGCCAGCAGCCCCCGGGGACAGGGGATCGGCTACACCTTC. Encoded protein: CASSPRGQGIGYTF.

The chain carries TRBV10-1 and TRBJ2-1; 11 bases are a match to TRBD2. Per germline, CDR1 WNHNN and CDR2 SYGVQD (reference sequence). The CDR3 runs to 14 residues. V trimming: 8 bases; J trimming: 10 bases; junction bases outside the gene matches: 10. The CDR3 region is CASGETSGNGEQFF. CDR3 sequence (DNA): TGCGCCAGCGGGGAGACTAGCGGGAATGGAGAGCAGTTCTTC.

V gene TRBV6-1 combines with J gene TRBJ2-7, with 7 nucleotides matching TRBD1. The V and J ends lost 3 bases and 4 bases, in that order; junction bases with no gene match: 3. Germline-derived CDR1 and CDR2 are MNHNS and SASEGT. This CDR3 is 13 amino acids long. As DNA, the CDR3 is TGTGCCAGCAGTGATGCACAGGGGTACGAGCAGTACGTC. It yields the protein CASSDAQGYEQYV.

The rearrangement joins TRBV28 to TRBJ1-2; 9 bases line up with TRBD1. Germline V gives CDR1 MDHEN, CDR2 SYDVKM. Trimming at V came to 10 bases and at J to 5 bases, leaving 8 bases not matched to a gene. This CDR3 is built from 13 residues. The CDR3 protein is CAITQGARYGYTF. The CDR3 DNA reads TGTGCCATTACACAGGGGGCAAGATATGGCTACACCTTC.

The genes are TRBV7-9 and TRBJ1-2, with no clear D. Germline CDR1 is SEHNR and CDR2 is FQNEAQ (reference sequence). The CDR3 length is 15 residues. V gave up 5 bases and J gave up 4 bases, with 17 bases separating them. CDR3 loop: CASSPPREASYGYTF. The CDR3 DNA reads TGTGCCAGCAGCCCTCCAAGGGAGGCTTCCTATGGCTACACCTTC.

This clone was seen more than once but under ten times. The chain recombines TRBV29-1 with TRBJ1-5, with 7 bases that match TRBD1. The CDR3 runs to 13 residues. The trim removed 6 bases at V and 2 bases at J, leaving 4 bases unmatched. Germline lookup yields CDR1 SQVTM and CDR2 ANQGSEA. The CDR3 DNA reads as TGCAGCGTCAAAACAGGGGGCAATCAGCCCCAGCATTTT. This encodes CSVKTGGNQPQHF.

The chain employs TRBV3-1 (or the pseudogene TRBV3-2) and TRBJ1-2; 10 bases are shared with TRBD1. The germline gives CDR1 LGHDT, CDR2 YNNKEL (reference sequence). This CDR3 region has 17 residues. V was clipped by 1 base and J by 8 bases; unmatched bases: 13. The CDR3 reads CASSQGTGGSAVGGYTF. The CDR3 DNA is TGTGCCAGCAGCCAAGGGACAGGGGGTAGTGCGGTCGGCGGCTACACCTTC.

The chain couples TRBV9 to TRBJ2-7; 9 bases are a match to TRBD1. This CDR3 is built from 16 residues. CDR1 is SGDLS, CDR2 YYNGEE, per germline. With V trimmed by 3 bases and J by 2 bases, 9 bases remained unmatched. CDR3 sequence: CASSASQQGAAYEQYF. The CDR3 DNA sequence: TGTGCCAGCAGCGCCAGTCAACAGGGGGCGGCCTACGAGCAGTACTTC.

The table lists this clone with a count of one. The chain couples TRBV28 to TRBJ1-6, with a tentative D call TRBD1 (6 bases). Germline CDR1 and CDR2: MDHEN and SYDVKM. The CDR3 runs 13 residues. Trimming removed 5 bases from V and 9 bases from J, with 11 bases in between. Here the CDR3 reads CASSPLGASPLHF. The DNA of the CDR3 is TGTGCCAGCAGTCCCCTGGGGGCTTCACCCCTCCACTTT.

V usage is TRBV3-1 (or the pseudogene TRBV3-2) and J usage is TRBJ2-3; D is possibly TRBD2 (5 bases). In germline, CDR1 is LGHDT, CDR2 YNNKEL (reference sequence). The ends were cut back, 4 bases at V and 7 bases at J, with 18 bases in the middle. This CDR3 has 15 amino acids. As DNA, the CDR3 is TGTGCCAGCAGCCCCGGAGGTGGCGCGTTAAATACGCAGTATTTT. Amino acids: CASSPGGGALNTQYF.

The CDR3 loop reads CASSRNTEAFF. The CDR3 coding sequence is TGTGCCAGCAGCCGGAACACTGAAGCTTTCTTT. V and J are TRBV11-2 and TRBJ1-1; the D is unclear. V was shortened by 5 bases and J by 1 base, with 2 bases between the two germline ends. This CDR3 has 11 amino acids. Per the germline V gene, CDR1 is SGHAT and CDR2 is FQNNGV.

The chain combines TRBV6-1 with TRBJ1-6; 8 bases line up with TRBD1. The CDR3 consists of 15 residues. V shed 1 base, J shed 9 bases, and the junction held 5 bases outside the gene matches. Germline CDR1 and CDR2: MNHNS and SASEGT. The CDR3 sequence: CASSEGSQGVSPLHF. The CDR3 DNA reads as TGTGCCAGCAGTGAAGGATCACAGGGGGTTTCACCCCTCCACTTT.

V is TRBV5-1 and J is TRBJ1-2, with 8 bases aligning to TRBD1. V was pared by 4 bases and J by 2 bases, with 13 bases of the junction left unmatched. Germline CDR1 reads SGHRS; CDR2 reads YFSETQ. CDR3 size: 17 residues. CDR3 in amino acids: CASSADTMTGVNYGYTF. The CDR3, as DNA: TGCGCCAGCAGCGCCGACACTATGACAGGGGTGAACTATGGCTACACCTTC.

The rearrangement joins TRBV27 to TRBJ2-1, with TRBD2 matching 9 bases. CDR1 is MNHEY, CDR2 SMNVEV, per germline (reference sequence). V lost 5 bases, J lost 8 bases, and 10 bases stayed unmatched. The CDR3 covers 15 residues. As DNA, the CDR3 is TGTGCCAGCAGTACGCTAGCGGGGCCGGACCATGAGCAGTTCTTC. Residues: CASSTLAGPDHEQFF.

The rearrangement links TRBV5-5 to TRBJ2-7, with 8 bases fitting TRBD1. V shed 0 bases, J shed 7 bases, and the junction held 6 bases outside the gene matches. This CDR3 has 14 amino acids. Per the germline V gene, CDR1 is SGHKS and CDR2 is YYEKEE (reference sequence). Here the CDR3 DNA reads TGTGCCAGCAGCTTGGCGACAGGGGCCGGGGAGCAGTACGTC. Amino acids: CASSLATGAGEQYV.

CDR3 coding DNA: TGTGCCAGCAGCCCTCTCGGGACTTTGAACACCGGGGAGCTGTTTTTT. Its protein is CASSPLGTLNTGELFF. The chain employs TRBV7-3 and TRBJ2-2, with TRBD2 as a possible D gene (6 bases). The V gene's germline CDR1 is SGHTA and CDR2 FQGTGA. The germline V and J ends were trimmed by 5 bases and 1 base, with 14 bases remaining between them. This CDR3 is 16 amino acids long. Supplemented by reference TRBV7-3 and TRBJ2-2, the full variable domain reads GAGVSQTPSNKVTEKGKYVELRCDPISGHTALYWYRQSLGQGPEFLIYFQGTGAADDSGLPNDRFFAVRPEGSVSTLKIQRTERGDSAVYLCASSPLGTLNTGELFFGEGSRLTVL.

CDR3 loop: CASSYSSGDTEAFF. The DNA for the CDR3 is TGTGCCAGCAGTTACTCTTCCGGGGACACTGAAGCTTTCTTT. The gene calls are TRBV6-5 and TRBJ1-1; no firm D call. There are 14 residues in the CDR3. V was shortened by 0 bases and J by 3 bases, with 8 bases between the two germline ends. Germline-derived CDR1 and CDR2 are MNHEY and SVGAGI.

The count of this clone is one. The chain carries TRBV6-1 and TRBJ2-1; no clear D. The CDR3 contains 13 residues. The germline V gene has CDR1 MNHNS and CDR2 SASEGT. Trimming shortened V by 0 bases and J by 7 bases, and 7 bases separated the two germline ends. CDR3 loop: CASSEARRNEQFF. CDR3 DNA sequence: TGTGCCAGCAGTGAAGCAAGGCGGAATGAGCAGTTCTTC.